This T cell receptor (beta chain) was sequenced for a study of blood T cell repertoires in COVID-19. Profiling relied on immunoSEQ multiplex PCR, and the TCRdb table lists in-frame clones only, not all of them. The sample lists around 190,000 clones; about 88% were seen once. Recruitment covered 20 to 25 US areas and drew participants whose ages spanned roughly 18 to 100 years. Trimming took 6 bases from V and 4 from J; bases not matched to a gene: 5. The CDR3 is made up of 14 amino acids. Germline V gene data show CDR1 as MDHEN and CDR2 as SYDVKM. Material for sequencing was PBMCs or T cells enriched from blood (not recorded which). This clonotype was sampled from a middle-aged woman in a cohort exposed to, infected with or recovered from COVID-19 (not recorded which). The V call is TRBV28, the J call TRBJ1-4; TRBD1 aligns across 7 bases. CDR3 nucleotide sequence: TGTGCCAGCAGCCGCAGGGGGTTTAATGAAAAACTGTTTTTT. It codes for CASSRRGFNEKLFF. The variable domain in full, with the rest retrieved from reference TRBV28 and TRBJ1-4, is DVKVTQSSRYLVKRTGEKVFLECVQDMDHENMFWYRQDPGLGLRLIYFSYDVKMKEKGDIPEGYSVSREKKERFSLILESASTNQTSMYLCASSRRGFNEKLFFGSGTQLSVL.